This T cell receptor beta chain was retrieved from a study of cytomegalovirus exposure and HLA in healthy donors. PCR used 60 Vbeta primers and 13 Jbeta primers. Measured with immunoSEQ multiplex PCR; TCRdb has only the in-frame clones, and not every one. Its listing shows roughly 75,000 clones. The clonotype originates from a boy between 10 and 17 years old in good health and CMV-seronegative. Sequencing was carried out using PBMCs.

CDR3 DNA: TGTGCCAGCAGCTCAGAGGGAGGGTCGGACTATGGCTACACCTTC. Translated, it gives CASSSEGGSDYGYTF. The chain is built from TRBV7-9 and TRBJ1-2; D uncertain. Germline-derived CDR1 and CDR2 are SEHNR and FQNEAQ (reference sequence). CDR3 length: 15 residues. Trimming cost V 4 bases and J 3 bases, with 15 bases left between them.